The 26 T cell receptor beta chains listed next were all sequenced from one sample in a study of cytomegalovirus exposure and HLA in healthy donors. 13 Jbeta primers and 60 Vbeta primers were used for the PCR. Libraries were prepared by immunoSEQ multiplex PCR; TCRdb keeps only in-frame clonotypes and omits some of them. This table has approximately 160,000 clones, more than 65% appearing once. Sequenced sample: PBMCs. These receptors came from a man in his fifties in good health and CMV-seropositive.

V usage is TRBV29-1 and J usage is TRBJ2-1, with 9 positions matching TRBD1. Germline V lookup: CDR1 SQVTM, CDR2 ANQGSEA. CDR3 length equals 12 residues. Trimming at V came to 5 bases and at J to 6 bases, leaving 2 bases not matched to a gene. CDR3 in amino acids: CSVTDRGNEQFF. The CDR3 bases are TGCAGCGTTACGGACAGGGGCAATGAGCAGTTCTTC.

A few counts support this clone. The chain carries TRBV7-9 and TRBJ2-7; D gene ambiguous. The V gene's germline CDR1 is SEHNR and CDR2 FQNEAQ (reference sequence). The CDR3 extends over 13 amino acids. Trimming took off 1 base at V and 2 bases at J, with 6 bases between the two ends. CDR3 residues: CASSLGLAYEQYF. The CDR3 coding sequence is TGTGCCAGCAGCTTAGGGCTAGCCTACGAGCAGTACTTC.

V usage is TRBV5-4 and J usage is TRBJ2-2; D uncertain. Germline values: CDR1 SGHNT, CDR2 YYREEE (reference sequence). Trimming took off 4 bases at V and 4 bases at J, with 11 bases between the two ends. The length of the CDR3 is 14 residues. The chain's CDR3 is CASSHDIGTGELFF. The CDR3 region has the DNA TGTGCCAGCAGCCATGACATAGGCACCGGGGAGCTGTTTTTT. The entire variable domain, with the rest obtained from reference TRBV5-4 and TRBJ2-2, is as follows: ETGVTQSPTHLIKTRGQQVTLRCSSQSGHNTVSWYQQALGQGPQFIFQYYREEENGRGNFPPRFSGLQFPNYSSELNVNALELDDSALYLCASSHDIGTGELFFGEGSRLTVL.

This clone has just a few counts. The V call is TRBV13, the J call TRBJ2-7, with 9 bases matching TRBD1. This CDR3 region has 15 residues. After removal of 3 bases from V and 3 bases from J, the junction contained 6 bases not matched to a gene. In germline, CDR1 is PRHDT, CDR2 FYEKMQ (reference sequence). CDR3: CASSFGTGIIYEQYF. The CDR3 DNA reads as TGTGCCAGCAGCTTCGGGACAGGGATTATCTACGAGCAGTACTTC.

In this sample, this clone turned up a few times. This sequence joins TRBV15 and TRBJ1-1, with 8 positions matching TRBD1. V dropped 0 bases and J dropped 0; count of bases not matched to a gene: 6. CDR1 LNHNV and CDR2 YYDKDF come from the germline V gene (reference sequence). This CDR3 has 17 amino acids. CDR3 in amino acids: CATSREFRDRMNTEAFF. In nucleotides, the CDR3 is TGTGCCACCAGCAGAGAGTTTAGGGACAGGATGAACACTGAAGCTTTCTTT.

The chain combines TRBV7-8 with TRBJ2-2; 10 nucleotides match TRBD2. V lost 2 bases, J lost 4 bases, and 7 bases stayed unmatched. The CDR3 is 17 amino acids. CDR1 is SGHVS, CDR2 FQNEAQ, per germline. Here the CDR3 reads CASSLRSSGGGTGELFF. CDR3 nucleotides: TGTGCCAGCAGCTTAAGGTCAAGCGGGGGGGGCACCGGGGAGCTGTTTTTT.

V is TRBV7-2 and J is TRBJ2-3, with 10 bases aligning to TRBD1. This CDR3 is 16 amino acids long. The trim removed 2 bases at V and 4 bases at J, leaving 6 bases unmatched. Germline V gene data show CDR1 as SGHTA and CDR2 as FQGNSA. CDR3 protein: CASSLRGQGTPDTQYF. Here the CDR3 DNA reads TGTGCCAGCAGCTTAAGGGGACAGGGGACGCCAGATACGCAGTATTTT.

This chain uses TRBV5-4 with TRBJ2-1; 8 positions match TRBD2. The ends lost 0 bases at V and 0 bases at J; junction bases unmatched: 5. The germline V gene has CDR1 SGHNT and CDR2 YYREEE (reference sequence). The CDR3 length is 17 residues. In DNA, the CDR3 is TGTGCCAGCAGCTTGGGCGGCGGGAGGCCCTCCTACAATGAGCAGTTCTTC. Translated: CASSLGGGRPSYNEQFF.

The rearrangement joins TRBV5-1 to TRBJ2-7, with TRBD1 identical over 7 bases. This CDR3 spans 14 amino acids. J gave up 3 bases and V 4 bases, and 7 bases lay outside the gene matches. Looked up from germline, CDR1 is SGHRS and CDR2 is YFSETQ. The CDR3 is CASSPGDRYYEQYF. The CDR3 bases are TGCGCCAGCAGCCCAGGGGACAGATACTACGAGCAGTACTTC.

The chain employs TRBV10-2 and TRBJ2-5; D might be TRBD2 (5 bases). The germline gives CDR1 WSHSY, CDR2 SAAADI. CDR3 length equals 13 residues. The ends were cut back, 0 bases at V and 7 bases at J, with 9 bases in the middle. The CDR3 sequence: CASSESQRGTQYF. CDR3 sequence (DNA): TGCGCCAGCAGTGAGTCCCAACGGGGGACCCAGTACTTC.

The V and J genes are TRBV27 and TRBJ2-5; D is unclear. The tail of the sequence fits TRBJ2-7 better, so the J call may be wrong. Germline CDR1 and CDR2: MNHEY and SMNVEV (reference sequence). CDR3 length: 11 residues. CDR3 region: CASSPSYEQYF. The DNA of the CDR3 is TGTGCCAGCAGTCCTTCCTACGAGCAGTACTTC.

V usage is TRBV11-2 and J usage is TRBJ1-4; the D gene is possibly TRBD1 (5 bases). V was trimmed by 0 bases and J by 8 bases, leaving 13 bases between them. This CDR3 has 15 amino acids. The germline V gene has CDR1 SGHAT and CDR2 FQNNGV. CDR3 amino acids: CASSLDRRAGEKLFF. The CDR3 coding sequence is TGTGCCAGCAGCTTAGATCGCAGGGCAGGGGAAAAACTGTTTTTT.

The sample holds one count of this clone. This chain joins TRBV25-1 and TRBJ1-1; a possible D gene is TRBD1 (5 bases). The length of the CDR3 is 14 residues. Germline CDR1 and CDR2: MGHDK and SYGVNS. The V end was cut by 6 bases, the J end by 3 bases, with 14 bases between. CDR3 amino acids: CASSKPGRDTEAFF. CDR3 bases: TGTGCCAGCAGCAAACCAGGGCGCGACACTGAAGCTTTCTTT.

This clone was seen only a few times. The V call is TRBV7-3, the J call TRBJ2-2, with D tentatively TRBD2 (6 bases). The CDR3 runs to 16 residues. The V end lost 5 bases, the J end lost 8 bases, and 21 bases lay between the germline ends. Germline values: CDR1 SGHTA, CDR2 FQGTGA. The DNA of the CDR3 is TGTGCCAGCAGCCCAGGCGGAGGGCTTGGTTTGGGGGAGCTGTTTTTT. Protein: CASSPGGGLGLGELFF.

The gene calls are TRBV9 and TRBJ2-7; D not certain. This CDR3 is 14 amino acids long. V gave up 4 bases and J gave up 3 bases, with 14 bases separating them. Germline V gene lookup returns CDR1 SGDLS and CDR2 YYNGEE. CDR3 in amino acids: CASSLTSTVYEQYF. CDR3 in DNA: TGTGCCAGCAGCCTTACTTCCACCGTCTACGAGCAGTACTTC. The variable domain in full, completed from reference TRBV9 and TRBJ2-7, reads DSGVTQTPKHLITATGQRVTLRCSPRSGDLSVYWYQQSLDQGLQFLIQYYNGEERAKGNILERFSAQQFPDLHSELNLSSLELGDSALYFCASSLTSTVYEQYFGPGTRLTVT.

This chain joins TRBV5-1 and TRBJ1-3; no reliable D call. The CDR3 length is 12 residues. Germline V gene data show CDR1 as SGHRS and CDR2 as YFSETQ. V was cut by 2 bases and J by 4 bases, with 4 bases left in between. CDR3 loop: CASSFEGNTIYF. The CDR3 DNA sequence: TGCGCCAGCAGCTTCGAGGGAAACACCATATATTTT.

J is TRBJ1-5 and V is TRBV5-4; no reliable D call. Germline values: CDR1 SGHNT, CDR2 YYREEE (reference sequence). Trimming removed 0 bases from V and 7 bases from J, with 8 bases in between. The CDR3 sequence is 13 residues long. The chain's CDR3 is CASSLGVGQPQHF. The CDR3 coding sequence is TGTGCCAGCAGCTTGGGGGTCGGGCAGCCCCAGCATTTT.

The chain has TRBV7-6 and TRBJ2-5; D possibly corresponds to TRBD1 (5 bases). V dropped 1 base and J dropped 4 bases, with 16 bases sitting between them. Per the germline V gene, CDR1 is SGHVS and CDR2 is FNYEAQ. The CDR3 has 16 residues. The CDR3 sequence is CASSLGQGTALETQYF. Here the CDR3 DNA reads TGTGCCAGCAGCTTAGGCCAGGGAACTGCCTTAGAGACCCAGTACTTC.

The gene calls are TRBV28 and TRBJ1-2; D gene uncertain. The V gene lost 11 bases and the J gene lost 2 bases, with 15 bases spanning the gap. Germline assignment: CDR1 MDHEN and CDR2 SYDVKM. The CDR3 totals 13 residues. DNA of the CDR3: TGTGCCTCTTCGGAGCTAGAAAACTATGGCTACACCTTC. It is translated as CASSELENYGYTF.

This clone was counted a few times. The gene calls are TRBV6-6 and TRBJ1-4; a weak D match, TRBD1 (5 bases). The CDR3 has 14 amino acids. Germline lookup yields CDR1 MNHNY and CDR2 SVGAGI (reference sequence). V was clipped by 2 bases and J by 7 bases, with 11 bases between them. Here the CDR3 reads CASSYGGKGEKLFF. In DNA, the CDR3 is TGTGCCAGCAGTTACGGGGGGAAAGGTGAAAAACTGTTTTTT.

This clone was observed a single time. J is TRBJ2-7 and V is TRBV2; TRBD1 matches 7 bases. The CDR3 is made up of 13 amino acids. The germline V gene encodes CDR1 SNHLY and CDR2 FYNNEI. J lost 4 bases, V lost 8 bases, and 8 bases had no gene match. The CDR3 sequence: CASGLEGAYEQYF. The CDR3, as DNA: TGTGCCAGCGGCCTAGAGGGGGCGTACGAGCAGTACTTC. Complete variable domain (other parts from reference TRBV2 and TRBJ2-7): EPEVTQTPSHQVTQMGQEVILRCVPISNHLYFYWYRQILGQKVEFLVSFYNNEISEKSEIFDDQFSVERPDGSNFTLKIRSTKLEDSAMYFCASGLEGAYEQYFGPGTRLTVT.

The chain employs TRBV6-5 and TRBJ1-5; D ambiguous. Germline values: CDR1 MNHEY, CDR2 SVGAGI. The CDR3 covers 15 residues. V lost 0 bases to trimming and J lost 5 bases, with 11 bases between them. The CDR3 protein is CASSYSRGFDQPQHF. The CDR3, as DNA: TGTGCCAGCAGTTACTCGAGAGGTTTCGATCAGCCCCAGCATTTT.

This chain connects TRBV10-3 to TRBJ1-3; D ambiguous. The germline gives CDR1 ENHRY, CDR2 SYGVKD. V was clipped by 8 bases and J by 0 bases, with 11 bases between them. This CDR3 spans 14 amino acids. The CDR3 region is CAIGRLGSGNTIYF. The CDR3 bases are TGTGCCATCGGGAGACTGGGCTCTGGAAACACCATATATTTT.

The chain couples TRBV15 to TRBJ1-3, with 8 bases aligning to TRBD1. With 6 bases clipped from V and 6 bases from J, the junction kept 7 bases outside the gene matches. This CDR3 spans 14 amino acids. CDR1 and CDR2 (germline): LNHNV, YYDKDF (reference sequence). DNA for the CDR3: TGTGCCACCAGGCGACAGGGGCAAGAAAACACCATATATTTT. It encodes CATRRQGQENTIYF.

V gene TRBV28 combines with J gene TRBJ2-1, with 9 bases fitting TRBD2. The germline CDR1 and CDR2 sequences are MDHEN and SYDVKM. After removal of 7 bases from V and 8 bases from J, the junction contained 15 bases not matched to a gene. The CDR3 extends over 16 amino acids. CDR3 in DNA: TGTGCCAGCATCCCCGGGGGGCGGGAGGGTGGACATGAGCAGTTCTTC. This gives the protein CASIPGGREGGHEQFF.

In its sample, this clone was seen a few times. CDR3: CASRPTGPVHYGYTF. CDR3 nucleotides: TGTGCCAGCAGACCAACAGGCCCGGTGCACTATGGCTACACCTTC. The chain links TRBV28 to TRBJ1-2, with a tentative D call TRBD1 (5 bases). CDR3 length equals 15 residues. V was shortened by 6 bases and J by 3 bases, with 17 bases between the two germline ends. Germline CDR1 is MDHEN and CDR2 is SYDVKM.